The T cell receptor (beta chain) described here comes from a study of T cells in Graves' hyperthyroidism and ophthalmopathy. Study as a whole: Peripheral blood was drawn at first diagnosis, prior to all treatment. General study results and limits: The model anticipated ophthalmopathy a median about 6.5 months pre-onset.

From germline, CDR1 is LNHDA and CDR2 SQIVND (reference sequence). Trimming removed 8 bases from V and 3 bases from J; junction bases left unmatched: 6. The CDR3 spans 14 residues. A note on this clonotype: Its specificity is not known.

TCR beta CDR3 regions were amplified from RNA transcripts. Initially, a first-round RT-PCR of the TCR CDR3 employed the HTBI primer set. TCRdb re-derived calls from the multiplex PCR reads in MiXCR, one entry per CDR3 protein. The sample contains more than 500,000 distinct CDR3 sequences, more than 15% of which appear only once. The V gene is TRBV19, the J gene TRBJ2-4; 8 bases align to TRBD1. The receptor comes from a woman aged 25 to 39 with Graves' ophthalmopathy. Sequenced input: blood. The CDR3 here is CASEGTGVKNIQYF. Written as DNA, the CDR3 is TGTGCCAGTGAGGGGACAGGCGTCAAAAACATTCAGTACTTC.